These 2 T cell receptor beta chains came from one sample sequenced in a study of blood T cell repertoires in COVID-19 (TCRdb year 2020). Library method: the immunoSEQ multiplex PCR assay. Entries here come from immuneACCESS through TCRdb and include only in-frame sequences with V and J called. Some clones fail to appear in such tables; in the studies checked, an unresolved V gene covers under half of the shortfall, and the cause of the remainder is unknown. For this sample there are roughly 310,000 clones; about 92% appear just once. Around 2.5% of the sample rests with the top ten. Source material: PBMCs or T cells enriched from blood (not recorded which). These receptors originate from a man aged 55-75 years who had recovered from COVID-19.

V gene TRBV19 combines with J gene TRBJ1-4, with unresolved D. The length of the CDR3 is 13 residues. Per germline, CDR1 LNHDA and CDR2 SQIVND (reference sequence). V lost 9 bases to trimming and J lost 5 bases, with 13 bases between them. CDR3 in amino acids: CASSRAFNEKLFF. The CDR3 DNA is TGTGCCAGCTCGAGGGCCTTCAATGAAAAACTGTTTTTT.

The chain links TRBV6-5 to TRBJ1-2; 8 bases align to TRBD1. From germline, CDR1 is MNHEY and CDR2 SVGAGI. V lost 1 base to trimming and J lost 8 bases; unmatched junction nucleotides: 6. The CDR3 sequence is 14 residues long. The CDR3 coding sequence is TGTGCCAGCAGTTACTTGACAGGGGACGGCGGCTACACCTTC. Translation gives CASSYLTGDGGYTF.